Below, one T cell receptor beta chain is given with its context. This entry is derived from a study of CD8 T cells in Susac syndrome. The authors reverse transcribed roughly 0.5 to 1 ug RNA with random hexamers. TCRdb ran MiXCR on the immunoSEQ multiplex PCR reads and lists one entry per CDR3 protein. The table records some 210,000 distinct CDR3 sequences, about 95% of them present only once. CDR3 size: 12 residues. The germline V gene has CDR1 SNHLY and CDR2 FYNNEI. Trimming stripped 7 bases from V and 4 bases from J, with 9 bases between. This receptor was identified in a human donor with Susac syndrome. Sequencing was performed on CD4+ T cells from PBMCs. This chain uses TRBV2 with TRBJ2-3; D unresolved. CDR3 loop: CASKGLADTQYF. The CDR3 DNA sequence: TGTGCCAGCAAGGGCCTGGCAGATACGCAGTATTTT.